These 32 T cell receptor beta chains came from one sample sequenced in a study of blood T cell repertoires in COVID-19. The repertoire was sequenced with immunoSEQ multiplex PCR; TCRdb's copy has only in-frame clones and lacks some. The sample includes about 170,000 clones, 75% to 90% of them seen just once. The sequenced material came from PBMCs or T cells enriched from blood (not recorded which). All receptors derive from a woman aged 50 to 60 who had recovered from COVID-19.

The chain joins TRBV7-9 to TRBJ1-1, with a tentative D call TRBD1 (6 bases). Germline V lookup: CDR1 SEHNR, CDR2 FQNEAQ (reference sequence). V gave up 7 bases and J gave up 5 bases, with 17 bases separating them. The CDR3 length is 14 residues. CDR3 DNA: TGTGCCAGCAACCCAAGCAGGGGTGGGACTGAAGCTTTCTTT. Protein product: CASNPSRGGTEAFF.

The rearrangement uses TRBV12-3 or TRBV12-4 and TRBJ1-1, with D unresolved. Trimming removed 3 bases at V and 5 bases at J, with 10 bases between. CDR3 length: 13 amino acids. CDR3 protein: CASSFNPGTEAFF. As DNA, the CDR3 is TGTGCCAGCAGTTTTAACCCGGGGACTGAAGCTTTCTTT.

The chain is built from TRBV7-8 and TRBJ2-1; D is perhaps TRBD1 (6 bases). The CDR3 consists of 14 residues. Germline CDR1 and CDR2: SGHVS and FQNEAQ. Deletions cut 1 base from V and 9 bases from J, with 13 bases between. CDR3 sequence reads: CASSLGAGVAEQFF. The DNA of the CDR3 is TGTGCCAGCAGCTTAGGGGCAGGGGTTGCTGAGCAGTTCTTC.

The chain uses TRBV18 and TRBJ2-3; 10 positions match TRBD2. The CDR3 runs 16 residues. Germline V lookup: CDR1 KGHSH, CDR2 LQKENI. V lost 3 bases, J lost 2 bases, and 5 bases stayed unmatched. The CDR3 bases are TGTGCCAGCTCACCCCAGACTAGCGGGCTCACAGATACGCAGTATTTT. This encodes CASSPQTSGLTDTQYF.

The CDR3 here is CASSEGGREKAFF. DNA of the CDR3: TGTGCCAGCAGTGAAGGAGGGAGGGAGAAAGCTTTCTTT. This chain uses TRBV6-1 with TRBJ1-1, with D hard to call. V lost 1 base and J 9 bases, leaving 12 bases between the germline ends. Germline V gene data show CDR1 as MNHNS and CDR2 as SASEGT. This CDR3 spans 13 amino acids.

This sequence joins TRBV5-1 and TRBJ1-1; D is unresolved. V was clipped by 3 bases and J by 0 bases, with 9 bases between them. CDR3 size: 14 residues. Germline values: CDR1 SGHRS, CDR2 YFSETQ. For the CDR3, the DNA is TGCGCCAGCAGCTATGGCGGAGTGAACACTGAAGCTTTCTTT. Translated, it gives CASSYGGVNTEAFF.

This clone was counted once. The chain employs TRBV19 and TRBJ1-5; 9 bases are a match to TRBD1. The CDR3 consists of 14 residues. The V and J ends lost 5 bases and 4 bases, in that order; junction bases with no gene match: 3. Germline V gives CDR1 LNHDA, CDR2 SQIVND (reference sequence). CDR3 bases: TGTGCCAGTAGTCCGGGACAGGGTAATCAGCCCCAGCATTTT. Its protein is CASSPGQGNQPQHF.

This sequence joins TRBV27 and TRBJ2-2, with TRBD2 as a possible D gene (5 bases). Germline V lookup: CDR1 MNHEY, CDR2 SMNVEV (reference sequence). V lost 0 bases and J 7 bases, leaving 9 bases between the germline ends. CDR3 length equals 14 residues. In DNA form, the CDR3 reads TGTGCCAGCAGTTTATCGCCGGCGGGCGGGGAGCTGTTTTTT. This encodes CASSLSPAGGELFF.

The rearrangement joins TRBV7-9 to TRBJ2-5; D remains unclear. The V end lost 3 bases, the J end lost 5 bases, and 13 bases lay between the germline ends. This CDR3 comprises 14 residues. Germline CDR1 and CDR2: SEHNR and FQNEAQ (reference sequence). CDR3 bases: TGTGCCAGCAGCTTCGGCAGCGTGGAGGAGACCCAGTACTTC. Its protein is CASSFGSVEETQYF.

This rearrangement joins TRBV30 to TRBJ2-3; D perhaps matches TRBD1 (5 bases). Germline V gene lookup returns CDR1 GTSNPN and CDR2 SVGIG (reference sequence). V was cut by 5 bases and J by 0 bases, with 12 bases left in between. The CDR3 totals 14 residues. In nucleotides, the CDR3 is TGTGCCTGGCAGAGGACACCTAGCACAGATACGCAGTATTTT. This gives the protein CAWQRTPSTDTQYF.

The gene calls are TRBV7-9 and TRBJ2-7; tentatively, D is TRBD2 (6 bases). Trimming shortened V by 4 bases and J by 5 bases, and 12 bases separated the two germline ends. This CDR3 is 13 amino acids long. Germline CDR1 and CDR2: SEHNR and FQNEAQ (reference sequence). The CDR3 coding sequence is TGTGCCAGCAGCTCGGAGGGTACCCACGAGCAGTACGTC. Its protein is CASSSEGTHEQYV.

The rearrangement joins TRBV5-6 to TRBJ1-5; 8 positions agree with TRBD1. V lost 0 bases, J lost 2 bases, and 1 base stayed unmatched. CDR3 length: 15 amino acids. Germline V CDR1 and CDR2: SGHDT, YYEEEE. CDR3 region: CASSLAGGGNQPQHF. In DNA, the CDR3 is TGTGCCAGCAGCTTGGCAGGGGGCGGCAATCAGCCCCAGCATTTT. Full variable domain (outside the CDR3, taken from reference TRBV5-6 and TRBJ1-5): DAGVTQSPTHLIKTRGQQVTLRCSPKSGHDTVSWYQQALGQGPQFIFQYYEEEERQRGNFPDRFSGHQFPNYSSELNVNALLLGDSALYLCASSLAGGGNQPQHFGDGTRLSIL.

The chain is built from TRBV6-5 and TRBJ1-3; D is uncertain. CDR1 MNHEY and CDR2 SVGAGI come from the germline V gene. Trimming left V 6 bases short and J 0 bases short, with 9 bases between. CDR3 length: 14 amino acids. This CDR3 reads CASSRISSGNTIYF. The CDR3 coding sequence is TGTGCCAGCAGCCGCATTAGCTCTGGAAACACCATATATTTT.

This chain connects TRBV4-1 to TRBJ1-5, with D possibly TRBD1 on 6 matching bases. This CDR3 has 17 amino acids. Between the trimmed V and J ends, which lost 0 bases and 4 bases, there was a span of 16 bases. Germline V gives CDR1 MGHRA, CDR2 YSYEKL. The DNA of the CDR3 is TGCGCCAGCAGCCAAGAGGGAATTACAGGGTTAAATCAGCCCCAGCATTTT. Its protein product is CASSQEGITGLNQPQHF.

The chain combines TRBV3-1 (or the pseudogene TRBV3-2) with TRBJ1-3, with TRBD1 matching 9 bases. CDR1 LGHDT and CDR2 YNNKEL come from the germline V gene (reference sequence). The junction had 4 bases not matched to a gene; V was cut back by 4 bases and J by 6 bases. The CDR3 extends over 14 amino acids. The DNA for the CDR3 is TGTGCCAGCAGCCCCGGGACAGGGCCAAACACCATATATTTT. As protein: CASSPGTGPNTIYF.

This chain's CDR3 is CASSPPRLAGGRETQYF. In DNA, the CDR3 is TGTGCCAGCAGCCCCCCACGACTAGCGGGGGGGCGGGAGACCCAGTACTTC. The gene calls are TRBV11-2 and TRBJ2-5; TRBD2 agrees at 14 bases. Germline trimming cut 5 bases from V and 5 bases from J; bases unmatched to any gene: 10. The CDR3 has 17 residues. Germline CDR1 and CDR2: SGHAT and FQNNGV.

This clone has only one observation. CDR3 in amino acids: CSASNDRAYGYTF. The CDR3 DNA follows: TGCAGTGCTAGTAACGACAGGGCCTATGGCTACACCTTC. J is TRBJ1-2 and V is TRBV20-1; TRBD1 matches at 7 bases. This CDR3 spans 13 amino acids. V lost 3 bases to trimming and J lost 4 bases; unmatched junction nucleotides: 5. CDR1 and CDR2 from the germline V gene are DFQATT and SNEGSKA (reference sequence).

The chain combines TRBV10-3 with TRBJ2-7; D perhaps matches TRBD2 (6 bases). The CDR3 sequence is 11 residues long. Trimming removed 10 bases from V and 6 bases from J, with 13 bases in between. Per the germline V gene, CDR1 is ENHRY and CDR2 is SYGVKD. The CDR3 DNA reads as TGTGCCACCTCGATCGGGGGCGAGCAGTACGTC. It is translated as CATSIGGEQYV.

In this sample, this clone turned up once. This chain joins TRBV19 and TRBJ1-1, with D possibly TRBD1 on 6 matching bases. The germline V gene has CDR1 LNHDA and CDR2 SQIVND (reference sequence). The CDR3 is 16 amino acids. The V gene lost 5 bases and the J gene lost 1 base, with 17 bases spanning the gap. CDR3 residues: CASSLRQDRPNTEAFF. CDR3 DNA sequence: TGTGCCAGTAGTCTAAGACAGGACCGACCGAACACTGAAGCTTTCTTT.

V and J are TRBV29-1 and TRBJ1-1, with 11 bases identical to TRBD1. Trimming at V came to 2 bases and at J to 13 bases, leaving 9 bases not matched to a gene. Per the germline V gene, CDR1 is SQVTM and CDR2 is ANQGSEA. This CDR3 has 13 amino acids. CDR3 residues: CSVERTGTGGFFF. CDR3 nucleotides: TGCAGCGTTGAACGGACCGGGACAGGGGGATTTTTCTTT. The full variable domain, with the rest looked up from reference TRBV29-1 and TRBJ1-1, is SAVISQKPSRDICQRGTSLTIQCQVDSQVTMMFWYRQQPGQSLTLIATANQGSEATYESGFVIDKFPISRPNLTFSTLTVSNMSPEDSSIYLCSVERTGTGGFFFGQGTRLTVV.

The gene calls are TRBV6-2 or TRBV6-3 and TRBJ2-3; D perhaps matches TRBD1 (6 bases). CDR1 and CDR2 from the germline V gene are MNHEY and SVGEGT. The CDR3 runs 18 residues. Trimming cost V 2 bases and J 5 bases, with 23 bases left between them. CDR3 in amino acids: CASSYIATTGIRGDTQYF. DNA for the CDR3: TGTGCCAGCAGTTACATCGCGACTACCGGGATCAGGGGAGATACGCAGTATTTT.

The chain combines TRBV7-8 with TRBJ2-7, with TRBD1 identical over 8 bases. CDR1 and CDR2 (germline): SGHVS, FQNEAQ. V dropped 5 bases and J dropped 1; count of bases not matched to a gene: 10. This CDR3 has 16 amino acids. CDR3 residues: CASSHSIGTGSYEQYV. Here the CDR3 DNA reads TGTGCCAGCAGCCACTCTATCGGGACAGGTTCCTACGAGCAGTACGTC.

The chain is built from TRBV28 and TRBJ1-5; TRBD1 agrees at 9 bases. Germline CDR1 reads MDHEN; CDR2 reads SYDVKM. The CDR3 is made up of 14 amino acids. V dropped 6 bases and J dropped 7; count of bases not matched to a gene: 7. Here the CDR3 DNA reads TGTGCCAGCAGACCGGACAGGGGCGGACAGCCCCAGCATTTT. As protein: CASRPDRGGQPQHF.

The CDR3 bases are TGTGCCAGCAGTGAAGTGGGCAGGGCTAGCAATCAGCCCCAGCATTTT. Protein product: CASSEVGRASNQPQHF. The chain recombines TRBV2 with TRBJ1-5, with D perhaps matching TRBD1 (5 bases). The V gene lost 1 base and the J gene lost 0 bases, with 10 bases spanning the gap. Germline-derived CDR1 and CDR2 are SNHLY and FYNNEI. The CDR3 totals 16 residues. Looking up the rest from reference TRBV2 and TRBJ1-5 gives the full variable domain: EPEVTQTPSHQVTQMGQEVILRCVPISNHLYFYWYRQILGQKVEFLVSFYNNEISEKSEIFDDQFSVERPDGSNFTLKIRSTKLEDSAMYFCASSEVGRASNQPQHFGDGTRLSIL.

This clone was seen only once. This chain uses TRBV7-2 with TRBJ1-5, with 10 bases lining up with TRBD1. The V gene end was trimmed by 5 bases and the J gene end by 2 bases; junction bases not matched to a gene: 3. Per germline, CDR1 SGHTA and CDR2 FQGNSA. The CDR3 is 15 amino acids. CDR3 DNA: TGTGCCAGCAGCCCCGGACAGGGGGGCAATCAGCCCCAGCATTTT. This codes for CASSPGQGGNQPQHF.

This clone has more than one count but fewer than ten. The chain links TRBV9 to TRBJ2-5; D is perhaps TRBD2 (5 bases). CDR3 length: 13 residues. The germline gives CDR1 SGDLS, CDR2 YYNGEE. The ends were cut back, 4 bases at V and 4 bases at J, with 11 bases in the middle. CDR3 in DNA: TGTGCCAGCAGCATGGACTCCCCAGAGACCCAGTACTTC. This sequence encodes CASSMDSPETQYF.

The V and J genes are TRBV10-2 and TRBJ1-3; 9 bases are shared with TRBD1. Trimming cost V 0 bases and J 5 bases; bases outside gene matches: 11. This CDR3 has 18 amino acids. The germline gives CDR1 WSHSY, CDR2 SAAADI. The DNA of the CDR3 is TGCGCCAGCAGTGAGTCGACTCCGGGACAGGGTGTGAGAAACACCATATATTTT. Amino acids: CASSESTPGQGVRNTIYF.

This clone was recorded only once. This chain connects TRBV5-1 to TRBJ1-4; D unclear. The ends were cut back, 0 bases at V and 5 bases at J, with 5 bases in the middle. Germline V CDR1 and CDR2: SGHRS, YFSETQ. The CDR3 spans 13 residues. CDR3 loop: CASSLGVNEKLFF. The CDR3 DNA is TGCGCCAGCAGCTTGGGAGTAAATGAAAAACTGTTTTTT.

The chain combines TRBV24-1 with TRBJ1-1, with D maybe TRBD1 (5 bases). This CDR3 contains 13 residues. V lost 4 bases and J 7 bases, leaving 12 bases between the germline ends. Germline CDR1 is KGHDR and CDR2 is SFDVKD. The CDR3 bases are TGTGCCACCAGTGACCAGCGGGACGGTGAAGCTTTCTTT. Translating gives CATSDQRDGEAFF.

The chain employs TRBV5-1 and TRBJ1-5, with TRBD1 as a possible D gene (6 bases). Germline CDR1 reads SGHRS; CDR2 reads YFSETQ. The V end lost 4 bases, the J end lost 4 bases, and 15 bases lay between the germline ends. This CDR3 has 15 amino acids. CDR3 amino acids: CASSDGAGENQPQHF. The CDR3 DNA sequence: TGCGCCAGCAGCGATGGGGCAGGGGAGAATCAGCCCCAGCATTTT.

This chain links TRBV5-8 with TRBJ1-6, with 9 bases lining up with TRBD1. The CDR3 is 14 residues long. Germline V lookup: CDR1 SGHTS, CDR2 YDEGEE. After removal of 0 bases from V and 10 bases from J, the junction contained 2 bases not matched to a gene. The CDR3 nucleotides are TGTGCCAGCAGCTTGGACAGGGGGCTATCACCCCTCCACTTT. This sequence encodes CASSLDRGLSPLHF.

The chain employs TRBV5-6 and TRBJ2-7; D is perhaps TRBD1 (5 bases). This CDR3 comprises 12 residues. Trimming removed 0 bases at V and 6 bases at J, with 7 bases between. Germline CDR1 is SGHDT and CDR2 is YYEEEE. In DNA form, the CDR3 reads TGTGCCAGCAGCTTGGCAGGGCGCGAGCAGTACGTC. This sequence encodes CASSLAGREQYV.